This T cell receptor beta chain was captured by sequencing in a study of cytomegalovirus exposure and HLA in healthy donors. Study conclusions and caveats: In vitro work confirmed that a few CMV-associated chains recognize CMV antigens. The investigators catalogued 150 to 200 TCR beta chains as cytomegalovirus-associated. Prediction of most subjects' HLA-A and HLA-B alleles by TCR beta sequences was reportedly accurate. What a later analysis reportedly showed was that an Asian-associated ancestry cluster had fewer N-insertions than the roughly 720-donor mean.

This clone was found a few times. Its antigen remains unknown. With 60 Vbeta and 13 Jbeta primers, the PCR was carried out. Sequenced by immunoSEQ multiplex PCR; TCRdb stores in-frame clones only, minus some. Among 90,000 to 130,000 clones listed, 75% to 80% were seen once. The CDR3 sequence is 15 residues long. Deletions cut 4 bases from V and 3 bases from J, with 16 bases between. In germline, CDR1 is SGHRS, CDR2 YFSETQ. Sequenced material: PBMCs. The source of this sequence is a woman aged 25-40 years in good health and CMV-seronegative. V and J are TRBV5-1 and TRBJ1-2, with no clear D. The CDR3 spells CASSPMRRADYGYTF. CDR3 DNA sequence: TGCGCCAGCAGCCCCATGAGGAGGGCAGACTATGGCTACACCTTC.